This entry lists 12 T cell receptor beta chains sequenced from one sample in a study of cytomegalovirus exposure and HLA in healthy donors. Libraries were prepared by immunoSEQ multiplex PCR; TCRdb keeps only in-frame clonotypes and omits some of them. The sample lists 50,000 or so clones, about 92% occurring once. The sample was PBMCs. Receptors were obtained from a woman in her late teens or twenties in good health and CMV-seropositive.

The chain has TRBV4-1 and TRBJ1-3, with TRBD1 matching over 9 bases. The J segment lost 4 bases and the V segment lost 4 bases, leaving 11 bases of the junction unmatched. Germline-derived CDR1 and CDR2 are MGHRA and YSYEKL. The CDR3 covers 17 residues. For the CDR3, the DNA is TGCGCCAGCAGCCCACGGACACAGGGGGCGACGGGAAACACCATATATTTT. It codes for CASSPRTQGATGNTIYF.

This clone has a handful of counts. The chain has TRBV29-1 and TRBJ2-5, with 9 bases identical to TRBD1. In germline, CDR1 is SQVTM, CDR2 ANQGSEA. V gave up 6 bases and J gave up 5 bases; unmatched junction bases: 7. This CDR3 has 13 residues. The CDR3 protein is CSVRTGAGETQYF. DNA of the CDR3: TGCAGCGTACGGACAGGGGCCGGGGAGACCCAGTACTTC.

This chain links TRBV7-2 with TRBJ1-1; the D gene is possibly TRBD1 (6 bases). CDR1 and CDR2 (germline): SGHTA, FQGNSA. Trimming took off 1 base at V and 0 bases at J, with 12 bases between the two ends. CDR3 length: 16 residues. The CDR3 is CASSLGAGVMNTEAFF. The CDR3 nucleotides read TGTGCCAGCAGCTTAGGAGCAGGGGTCATGAACACTGAAGCTTTCTTT.

The genes are TRBV6-5 and TRBJ1-3, with TRBD1 identical over 7 bases. The CDR3 is made up of 15 amino acids. Germline CDR1 reads MNHEY; CDR2 reads SVGAGI. With 4 bases clipped from V and 2 bases from J, the junction kept 5 bases outside the gene matches. CDR3 bases: TGTGCCAGCAGTTTAATCGACAGGGCTGGAAACACCATATATTTT. It encodes CASSLIDRAGNTIYF.

This chain connects TRBV10-2 to TRBJ2-7, with TRBD1 identical over 7 bases. J gave up 2 bases and V 6 bases, and 4 bases lay outside the gene matches. The germline V gene has CDR1 WSHSY and CDR2 SAAADI. The CDR3 is 13 amino acids. CDR3 in DNA: TGCGCCAGCAGGGTGACAGGGACCTACGAGCAGTACTTC. This gives the protein CASRVTGTYEQYF.

This chain joins TRBV19 and TRBJ2-7; 8 bases are a match to TRBD1. In germline, CDR1 is LNHDA, CDR2 SQIVND (reference sequence). The CDR3 is 14 residues long. Trimming cost V 5 bases and J 2 bases; bases outside gene matches: 5. CDR3 sequence reads: CASSQGQGPYEQYF. The CDR3, as DNA: TGTGCCAGTAGTCAAGGACAGGGCCCCTACGAGCAGTACTTC.

In nucleotides, the CDR3 is TGCGCCAGCAGCCATTCATACGGGGGGGGTGAAAAACTGTTTTTT. It specifies CASSHSYGGGEKLFF. The V and J genes are TRBV4-1 and TRBJ1-4; D might be TRBD1 (5 bases). V gave up 3 bases and J gave up 7 bases, with 15 bases separating them. The length of the CDR3 is 15 residues. The germline gives CDR1 MGHRA, CDR2 YSYEKL.

The gene calls are TRBV19 and TRBJ1-6; maybe TRBD1 (6 bases). The CDR3 length is 15 residues. Germline values: CDR1 LNHDA, CDR2 SQIVND (reference sequence). Trimming took off 5 bases at V and 1 base at J, with 9 bases between the two ends. CDR3 sequence (DNA): TGTGCCAGTAGTCAGGGGAGATCCTATAATTCACCCCTCCACTTT. It codes for CASSQGRSYNSPLHF.

The chain employs TRBV27 and TRBJ2-7; TRBD1 aligns across 7 bases. Germline values: CDR1 MNHEY, CDR2 SMNVEV (reference sequence). The CDR3 extends over 13 amino acids. J lost 1 base, V lost 4 bases, and 1 base had no gene match. CDR3 protein: CASSSTGSYEQYF. The CDR3 nucleotides are TGTGCCAGCAGTTCGACAGGGTCCTACGAGCAGTACTTC.

The rearrangement joins TRBV21-1 to TRBJ2-7; the DNA was not used to check the table's D call, TRBD1. TRBV21-1 is recorded as a pseudogene. CDR3 length: 14 residues. The chain's CDR3 is CASSKGQGKYEQYF. CDR3 in DNA: TGTGCCAGCAGCAAGGGACAGGGAAAATACGAGCAGTACTTC.

The chain joins TRBV20-1 to TRBJ2-7; D is undetermined. V lost 6 bases to trimming and J lost 4 bases, with 10 bases between them. The CDR3 length is 11 residues. In germline, CDR1 is DFQATT, CDR2 SNEGSKA (reference sequence). CDR3 nucleotide sequence: TGCAGTGCCAGGCGCGATTACGAGCAGTACTTC. Translated, it gives CSARRDYEQYF.

The gene calls are TRBV21-1 and TRBJ1-2; the table's D call of TRBD1 was not tested on the DNA. TRBV21-1 is listed as a pseudogene. The CDR3 covers 13 residues. CDR3 amino acids: CASSKGGHYGYTF. As DNA, the CDR3 is TGTGCCAGCAGCAAAGGGGGCCACTATGGCTACACCTTC.